The sample holds many counts of the clone carrying this T cell receptor beta chain. Antigen: not known. TCRdb redid the calling of the PCR reads with MiXCR, one entry per CDR3 protein. The data contain about 640,000 distinct CDR3 sequences, 15% to 20% of them singletons. The data were obtained in a study of molecular identifiers for immune sequencing clone quantification. Findings of the study overall: The study found clones above 20 RNA copies held over 98% of effector molecules and under 1% in naive cells.

The V and J ends lost 3 bases and 1 base respectively, with 7 bases between them. The length of the CDR3 is 13 residues. Germline CDR1 and CDR2: WNHNN and SYGVQD (reference sequence). Naive CD8 T cells, phenotype CD8+CD4-CCR7+CD45RA+, were sorted. Sequencing was carried out using naive CD8+ T cells from blood, with Jurkat cell RNA spiked in. Stated subset: FACS-sorted CD8+CD4-CCR7+CD45RA+ naive T cells. The TCR originated in a human donor in good health. Some libraries in this study had Jurkat cell RNA spiked in. V gene TRBV10-1 combines with J gene TRBJ2-7, with unresolved D. CDR3 coding DNA: TGCGCCAGCAGTGATAGCCTATCCTACGAGCAGTACTTC. This codes for CASSDSLSYEQYF.